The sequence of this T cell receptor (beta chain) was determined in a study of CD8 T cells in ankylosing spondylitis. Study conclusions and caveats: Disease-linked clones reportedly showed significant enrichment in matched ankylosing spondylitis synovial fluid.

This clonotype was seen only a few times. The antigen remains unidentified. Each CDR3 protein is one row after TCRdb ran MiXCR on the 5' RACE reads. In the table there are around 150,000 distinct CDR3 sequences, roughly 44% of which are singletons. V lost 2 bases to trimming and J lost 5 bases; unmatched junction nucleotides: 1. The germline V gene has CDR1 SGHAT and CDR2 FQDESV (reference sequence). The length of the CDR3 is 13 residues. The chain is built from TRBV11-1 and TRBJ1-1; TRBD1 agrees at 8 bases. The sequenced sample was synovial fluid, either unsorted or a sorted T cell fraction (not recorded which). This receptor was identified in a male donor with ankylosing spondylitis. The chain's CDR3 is CASSLTGGTEAFF. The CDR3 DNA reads TGTGCCAGCAGCTTAACAGGGGGGACTGAAGCTTTCTTT.